These 17 T cell receptor beta chains were sequenced from one sample in a study of T cell responses to AZD1222 COVID-19 vaccine. The protocol was immunoSEQ multiplex PCR, while the TCRdb copy is restricted to in-frame clones and leaves out a portion. The sample consists of around 81,000 clones, roughly 90% of them appearing once. The sequences come from peripheral blood, collected 28 days after the second AZD1222 dose. These TCRs come from an adult who received the AZD1222 COVID-19 vaccine.

The V gene is TRBV9, the J gene TRBJ1-2, with a weak D call TRBD1 (5 bases). Per germline, CDR1 SGDLS and CDR2 YYNGEE. V shed 0 bases and J shed 3 bases, with 12 bases lying between them. This CDR3 spans 15 amino acids. The CDR3 DNA follows: TGTGCCAGCAGCGTAGGAGGGGCAGAGTACTATGGCTACACCTTC. Its protein is CASSVGGAEYYGYTF.

The rearrangement joins TRBV10-3 to TRBJ2-7, with TRBD2 identical over 9 bases. The germline V gene encodes CDR1 ENHRY and CDR2 SYGVKD. The V segment lost 3 bases and the J segment 4 bases; nucleotides outside the gene matches: 10. The CDR3 sequence is 16 residues long. In DNA, the CDR3 is TGTGCCATCAGTGAACTGGAGGGGACTAGCCTGTACGAGCAGTACTTC. It is translated as CAISELEGTSLYEQYF.

The rearrangement links TRBV6-5 to TRBJ1-1; D possibly corresponds to TRBD1 (5 bases). Germline V gene data show CDR1 as MNHEY and CDR2 as SVGAGI. CDR3 length: 14 residues. V lost 2 bases and J 0 bases, leaving 7 bases between the germline ends. CDR3: CASSYGAMNTEAFF. As DNA, the CDR3 is TGTGCCAGCAGTTACGGGGCAATGAACACTGAAGCTTTCTTT.

This chain uses TRBV6-5 with TRBJ1-2; a weak D match, TRBD1 (5 bases). The germline V gene has CDR1 MNHEY and CDR2 SVGAGI. This CDR3 has 15 residues. Trimming shortened V by 8 bases and J by 3 bases, and 19 bases separated the two germline ends. The CDR3: CASSSVGGDHYGYTF. The CDR3 bases are TGTGCCAGCTCTAGCGTCGGAGGGGACCACTATGGCTACACCTTC.

This clone occurred a few times. The rearrangement joins TRBV9 to TRBJ1-1, with a weak D call TRBD1 (6 bases). The germline CDR1 and CDR2 sequences are SGDLS and YYNGEE. V lost 6 bases and J lost 5, with 20 bases in between. The CDR3 totals 15 residues. The CDR3 is CASTNGHFQGTEAFF. The DNA of the CDR3 is TGTGCCAGCACTAACGGACATTTTCAGGGGACTGAAGCTTTCTTT.

This clone was observed once. The chain employs TRBV24-1 and TRBJ2-1; TRBD2 aligns across 9 bases. The CDR3 is 20 amino acids. J gave up 9 bases and V 0 bases, and 20 bases lay outside the gene matches. Germline V gene data show CDR1 as KGHDR and CDR2 as SFDVKD. The CDR3 DNA sequence: TGTGCCACCAGTGATTTGCCGAGTTTTAGCGGGAGTGGGGTATTAGGTGAGCAGTTCTTC. Amino acid sequence: CATSDLPSFSGSGVLGEQFF.

The J gene is TRBJ2-7, the V gene TRBV5-5; a weak D match, TRBD1 (6 bases). The germline V and J ends were trimmed by 4 bases and 3 bases, with 11 bases remaining between them. CDR3 length: 13 residues. Germline values: CDR1 SGHKS, CDR2 YYEKEE (reference sequence). The chain's CDR3 is CASSQQGGYEQYF. The CDR3 bases are TGTGCCAGCAGCCAACAGGGTGGCTACGAGCAGTACTTC.

This clone was seen a handful of times. J is TRBJ1-1 and V is TRBV18; D ambiguous. Germline CDR1 KGHSH, CDR2 LQKENI. V was clipped by 2 bases and J by 0 bases, with 4 bases between them. This CDR3 is 13 amino acids long. CDR3 sequence: CASSPLMNTEAFF. The CDR3 region has the DNA TGTGCCAGCTCACCATTAATGAACACTGAAGCTTTCTTT.

CDR3: CASSQTGLAGNEQFF. The CDR3 DNA reads TGTGCCAGCAGCCAAACGGGACTAGCGGGGAATGAGCAGTTCTTC. The rearrangement joins TRBV3-1 (or the pseudogene TRBV3-2) to TRBJ2-1, with 13 bases lining up with TRBD2. CDR3 size: 15 residues. CDR1 is LGHDT, CDR2 YNNKEL, per germline (reference sequence). The V and J ends lost 2 bases and 7 bases, in that order; junction bases with no gene match: 2.

This chain uses TRBV7-2 with TRBJ2-2, with D possibly TRBD2 on 6 matching bases. The ends were cut back, 3 bases at V and 1 base at J, with 6 bases in the middle. This CDR3 spans 14 amino acids. The germline V gene encodes CDR1 SGHTA and CDR2 FQGNSA. In DNA form, the CDR3 reads TGTGCCAGCAGCTTCGGGGGGAACACCGGGGAGCTGTTTTTT. Its translation: CASSFGGNTGELFF.

The rearrangement uses TRBV12-3 or TRBV12-4 and TRBJ2-3; D is undetermined. V was trimmed by 6 bases and J by 2 bases, leaving 6 bases between them. The CDR3 length is 12 residues. This CDR3 is CASRFVTDTQYF. In DNA, the CDR3 is TGTGCCAGCAGGTTTGTCACAGATACGCAGTATTTT.

The V call is TRBV28, the J call TRBJ2-1; a weak D match, TRBD1 (6 bases). Germline lookup yields CDR1 MDHEN and CDR2 SYDVKM. The CDR3 is made up of 16 amino acids. The germline V and J ends were trimmed by 6 bases and 3 bases, with 18 bases remaining between them. CDR3 bases: TGTGCCAGCAGAGGATATAAGGACAGAAGCTACAATGAGCAGTTCTTC. Protein: CASRGYKDRSYNEQFF.

This clone showed up just once. V is TRBV7-8 and J is TRBJ2-1; 11 bases agree with TRBD2. V lost 4 bases and J lost 4; bases outside the gene matches: 6. Per germline, CDR1 SGHVS and CDR2 FQNEAQ. This CDR3 region has 16 residues. Written as DNA, the CDR3 is TGTGCCAGCAGCTCAAGGGGGACTAGCGGATACAATGAGCAGTTCTTC. The encoded protein is CASSSRGTSGYNEQFF.

This clone was recorded only once. The chain couples TRBV7-9 to TRBJ1-1; 7 positions agree with TRBD1. CDR1 is SEHNR and CDR2 is FQNEAQ in the germline V gene (reference sequence). Losses at the gene ends were 5 bases for V and 1 base for J; bases not matched to a gene: 7. This CDR3 has 15 residues. The CDR3 is CASSIRQGWNTEAFF. CDR3 DNA: TGTGCCAGCAGCATCAGACAGGGATGGAACACTGAAGCTTTCTTT.

The chain combines TRBV1 with TRBJ2-7; the table's TRBD2 call for D was not verified on the DNA. TRBV1 is marked as a pseudogene. This CDR3 has 13 amino acids. The CDR3 spells CTSSQEAVYEQYF. For the CDR3, the DNA is TGCACCAGCAGCCAAGAGGCGGTCTACGAGCAGTACTTC.

The chain employs TRBV28 and TRBJ1-2; no clear D. The V gene lost 8 bases and the J gene lost 3 bases, with 13 bases spanning the gap. Germline values: CDR1 MDHEN, CDR2 SYDVKM. The CDR3 is 13 amino acids. In DNA form, the CDR3 reads TGTGCCAGCGCTGGAGGGCAATACTATGGCTACACCTTC. The encoded protein is CASAGGQYYGYTF.

The chain carries TRBV7-2 and TRBJ2-1; D call uncertain. Trimming shortened V by 0 bases and J by 9 bases, and 6 bases separated the two germline ends. Per the germline V gene, CDR1 is SGHTA and CDR2 is FQGNSA. CDR3 length: 12 amino acids. CDR3 sequence reads: CASSLALAEQFF. CDR3 bases: TGTGCCAGCAGCTTAGCCCTTGCTGAGCAGTTCTTC.